What follows are 19 T cell receptor beta chains derived from one specimen sequenced in a study of blood T cell repertoires in COVID-19. Method: immunoSEQ multiplex PCR; TCRdb's copy keeps in-frame clones and lacks some. The sample has 150,000 to 200,000 clones, 78% seen once. The sequenced material came from peripheral blood. The source is a woman aged 80 or over with active or convalescent COVID-19.

The chain employs TRBV10-3 and TRBJ1-1, with D possibly matching TRBD1 (6 bases). The CDR3 consists of 16 residues. CDR1 and CDR2 from the germline V gene are ENHRY and SYGVKD. Between the trimmed V and J ends, which lost 7 bases and 3 bases, there was a span of 21 bases. The CDR3 nucleotides read TGTGCCATCAAATCAGACAGGACGCAGTTTCACACTGAAGCTTTCTTT. Protein sequence: CAIKSDRTQFHTEAFF.

This clone was picked up a small number of times. The sample has other DNA sequences that encode this CDR3 too. The rearrangement links TRBV7-8 to TRBJ2-7; 7 bases line up with TRBD1. This CDR3 region has 14 residues. After removal of 6 bases from V and 0 bases from J, the junction contained 5 bases not matched to a gene. Germline loops: CDR1 SGHVS, CDR2 FQNEAQ. CDR3 amino acids: CASSRGGVSYEQYF. DNA of the CDR3: TGTGCCAGCAGTAGAGGGGGCGTCTCCTACGAGCAGTACTTC.

J is TRBJ1-6 and V is TRBV6-6, with D uncertain. Trimming cost V 6 bases and J 5 bases, with 11 bases left between them. Germline CDR1 MNHNY, CDR2 SVGAGI (reference sequence). This CDR3 spans 14 amino acids. The CDR3: CASRLEMDNSPLHF. CDR3 bases: TGTGCCAGCAGATTGGAGATGGATAATTCACCCCTCCACTTT.

This chain joins TRBV6-2 or TRBV6-3 and TRBJ2-3; tentative D call: TRBD2 (7 bases). The CDR3 totals 16 residues. V was pared by 2 bases and J by 0 bases, with 12 bases between. Germline-derived CDR1 and CDR2 are MNHEY and SVGEGT. The DNA of the CDR3 is TGTGCCAGCAGTTACAGGGCGGGGGCCAGCACAGATACGCAGTATTTT. Its protein product is CASSYRAGASTDTQYF.

The chain employs TRBV5-5 and TRBJ2-7; perhaps TRBD1 as D (5 bases). The V end lost 0 bases, the J end lost 3 bases, and 13 bases lay between the germline ends. The CDR3 is 15 residues long. Germline loops: CDR1 SGHKS, CDR2 YYEKEE (reference sequence). CDR3 in DNA: TGTGCCAGCAGCTTGGCGGCGGACAAACTCTACGAGCAGTACTTC. This encodes CASSLAADKLYEQYF.

The rearrangement joins TRBV27 to TRBJ1-1, with 8 bases that match TRBD1. The CDR3 extends over 18 amino acids. V gave up 6 bases and J gave up 2 bases; unmatched junction bases: 17. In germline, CDR1 is MNHEY, CDR2 SMNVEV (reference sequence). In nucleotides, the CDR3 is TGTGCCAGCAGCATGTCAACCCTCCGGACAGGGACAAACACTGAAGCTTTCTTT. Its protein product is CASSMSTLRTGTNTEAFF.

This chain connects TRBV6-2 or TRBV6-3 to TRBJ1-5; TRBD1 aligns across 7 bases. The V and J ends lost 6 bases and 1 base, in that order; junction bases with no gene match: 18. Germline values: CDR1 MNHEY, CDR2 SVGEGT. CDR3 size: 19 residues. CDR3 region: CASSTPTGAGGWSNQPQHF. Written as DNA, the CDR3 is TGTGCCAGCAGCACACCTACAGGGGCGGGGGGCTGGAGCAATCAGCCCCAGCATTTT.

The J gene is TRBJ1-6, the V gene TRBV2; D not resolved. The V end lost 10 bases, the J end lost 0 bases, and 13 bases lay between the germline ends. Germline CDR1 SNHLY, CDR2 FYNNEI. The CDR3 covers 15 residues. CDR3 nucleotides: TGTGCCACAGCCCTAACGGGCTCCTATAATTCACCCCTCCACTTT. Protein: CATALTGSYNSPLHF.

The chain recombines TRBV4-3 with TRBJ2-7; 11 nucleotides align to TRBD2. Germline V lookup: CDR1 LGHNA, CDR2 YSLEER. J was trimmed by 2 bases and V by 0 bases; bases with no gene match: 0. The CDR3 sequence is 15 residues long. The chain's CDR3 is CASSQDSGGAYEQYF. In DNA form, the CDR3 reads TGCGCCAGCAGCCAAGATAGCGGGGGGGCCTACGAGCAGTACTTC.

V gene TRBV4-2 combines with J gene TRBJ2-3; tentative D call: TRBD1 (5 bases). Germline V gene lookup returns CDR1 LGHNA and CDR2 YNFKEQ. Trimming left V 4 bases short and J 1 base short, with 12 bases between. The CDR3 totals 15 residues. CDR3 amino acids: CASSLFARGTDTQYF. CDR3 in DNA: TGTGCCAGCAGCCTTTTTGCCAGGGGCACAGATACGCAGTATTTT.

This sequence joins TRBV3-1 (or the pseudogene TRBV3-2) and TRBJ2-7; D perhaps matches TRBD1 (6 bases). The V end lost 2 bases, the J end lost 0 bases, and 14 bases lay between the germline ends. The CDR3 contains 16 residues. Germline-derived CDR1 and CDR2 are LGHDT and YNNKEL (reference sequence). The CDR3 sequence: CASSQQQGLSSYEQYF. As DNA, the CDR3 is TGTGCCAGCAGCCAACAGCAGGGGCTAAGCTCCTACGAGCAGTACTTC.

This clone was detected a few times. The CDR3 DNA follows: TGTGCCAGCAGTTCGGGACAGAACTATGGCTACACCTTC. Translation gives CASSSGQNYGYTF. This sequence joins TRBV28 and TRBJ1-2, with 7 bases aligning to TRBD1. Unmatched junction bases numbered 1, after V lost 4 bases and J lost 2 bases. Germline V gene lookup returns CDR1 MDHEN and CDR2 SYDVKM. The CDR3 length is 13 residues.

V usage is TRBV4-2 and J usage is TRBJ2-5; 14 bases align to TRBD2. Germline CDR1 is LGHNA and CDR2 is YNFKEQ. Trimming took 4 bases from V and 3 from J; bases not matched to a gene: 4. The CDR3 spans 16 residues. The CDR3 loop is CASSPGLAGAKETQYF. The CDR3 region has the DNA TGTGCCAGCAGCCCGGGACTAGCGGGAGCCAAAGAGACCCAGTACTTC.

CDR3 in DNA: TGCGCCAGCAGTTCTCCGGCGGGACTAGCGGGGGGAATGGGGTTCTTC. Translating gives CASSSPAGLAGGMGFF. The V and J genes are TRBV10-1 and TRBJ2-1, with TRBD2 identical over 15 bases. The junction had 14 bases not matched to a gene; V was cut back by 5 bases and J by 15 bases. Germline V gives CDR1 WNHNN, CDR2 SYGVQD (reference sequence). This CDR3 is built from 16 residues.

J is TRBJ2-3 and V is TRBV2, with TRBD2 matching 13 bases. CDR1 and CDR2 from the germline V gene are SNHLY and FYNNEI. J was trimmed by 14 bases and V by 6 bases; bases with no gene match: 11. This CDR3 region has 14 residues. The CDR3 coding sequence is TGTGCCAGCAGGACGGGACTAGCGGGGTCCCTTGGGTATTTT. Its translation: CASRTGLAGSLGYF.

The rearrangement links TRBV3-1 (or the pseudogene TRBV3-2) to TRBJ2-1; weak D call: TRBD2 (5 bases). This CDR3 comprises 15 residues. V was trimmed by 1 base and J by 7 bases, leaving 14 bases between them. The germline CDR1 and CDR2 sequences are LGHDT and YNNKEL (reference sequence). Here the CDR3 reads CASSQVPEGRNEQFF. In nucleotides, the CDR3 is TGTGCCAGCAGCCAAGTCCCTGAGGGTCGGAATGAGCAGTTCTTC.

The chain combines TRBV6-5 with TRBJ1-2; 9 positions agree with TRBD1. The J segment lost 5 bases and the V segment lost 7 bases, leaving 11 bases of the junction unmatched. The germline V gene has CDR1 MNHEY and CDR2 SVGAGI. The length of the CDR3 is 15 residues. The CDR3 loop is CASTTSGTGSYGYTF. CDR3 nucleotide sequence: TGTGCCAGCACCACCTCCGGGACAGGGAGTTATGGCTACACCTTC.

The chain uses TRBV20-1 and TRBJ2-7; the D is unclear. Looked up from germline, CDR1 is DFQATT and CDR2 is SNEGSKA (reference sequence). This CDR3 comprises 11 residues. V was cut by 3 bases and J by 7 bases, with 10 bases left in between. The CDR3 bases are TGCAGTGCTAGCGATACTGGTGAGCAGTACTTC. Residues: CSASDTGEQYF.

This chain joins TRBV28 and TRBJ1-2; 7 nucleotides align to TRBD1. Germline V gene sequence: CDR1 MDHEN, CDR2 SYDVKM. Trimming removed 4 bases from V and 6 bases from J; junction bases left unmatched: 11. CDR3 length: 15 amino acids. The CDR3 DNA follows: TGTGCCAGCAGTTCCCCACCAGGGGGAGCGAATGGCTACACCTTC. The encoded protein is CASSSPPGGANGYTF.